One sample yielded the 18 T cell receptor beta chains listed below, sequenced in a study of blood T cell repertoires in COVID-19. The table came from immunoSEQ multiplex PCR; TCRdb's copy has only in-frame clones and leaves some out. Here the sample spans hundreds of thousands of clones, 85% to 90% being singletons. The sequenced material came from peripheral blood. Source of these receptors: a woman in her 70s with COVID-19, enrolled during active disease.

This clone was counted a single time. The chain uses TRBV7-9 and TRBJ1-1; 8 bases fit TRBD1. The CDR3 runs to 15 residues. The J segment lost 5 bases and the V segment lost 4 bases, leaving 9 bases of the junction unmatched. Germline CDR1 SEHNR, CDR2 FQNEAQ (reference sequence). The CDR3 is CASSYSGQGGTEAFF. In DNA form, the CDR3 reads TGTGCCAGCAGCTATTCCGGACAGGGCGGAACTGAAGCTTTCTTT.

The V and J genes are TRBV2 and TRBJ2-7; D is unclear. The V end lost 5 bases, the J end lost 6 bases, and 8 bases lay between the germline ends. The CDR3 consists of 11 residues. Germline assignment: CDR1 SNHLY and CDR2 FYNNEI. The CDR3 sequence is CASSPTSEQYF. For the CDR3, the DNA is TGTGCCAGCAGTCCCACATCCGAGCAGTACTTC.

V usage is TRBV19 and J usage is TRBJ2-7; no definite D call. The V end lost 0 bases, the J end lost 3 bases, and 6 bases lay between the germline ends. Germline loops: CDR1 LNHDA, CDR2 SQIVND (reference sequence). This CDR3 contains 13 residues. The CDR3 DNA is TGTGCCAGTAGTATAGAGGCTGGCTACGAGCAGTACTTC. Its protein product is CASSIEAGYEQYF.

The chain combines TRBV7-8 with TRBJ1-2, with TRBD1 identical over 7 bases. The CDR3 extends over 14 amino acids. J gave up 8 bases and V 3 bases, and 9 bases lay outside the gene matches. Germline V CDR1 and CDR2: SGHVS, FQNEAQ. CDR3 sequence reads: CASSFSTGAGGYTF. CDR3 bases: TGTGCCAGCAGCTTCTCAACAGGGGCCGGAGGCTACACCTTC.

The chain has TRBV5-6 and TRBJ1-5, with 8 positions matching TRBD1. This CDR3 comprises 17 residues. Germline lookup yields CDR1 SGHDT and CDR2 YYEEEE. Unmatched junction bases numbered 7, after V lost 1 base and J lost 1 base. CDR3 DNA sequence: TGTGCCAGCAGCTTGTACCAGGGGGCAGGAAGCAATCAGCCCCAGCATTTT. It encodes CASSLYQGAGSNQPQHF.

V usage is TRBV30 and J usage is TRBJ1-1; 9 bases agree with TRBD1. The CDR3 length is 14 residues. The germline gives CDR1 GTSNPN, CDR2 SVGIG (reference sequence). J gave up 1 base and V 2 bases, and 2 bases lay outside the gene matches. The CDR3 nucleotides read TGTGCCTGGAGTTGGGGACAGGGGAACACTGAAGCTTTCTTT. The encoded protein is CAWSWGQGNTEAFF. Looking up the rest from reference TRBV30 and TRBJ1-1 gives the full variable domain: SQTIHQWPATLVQPVGSPLSLECTVEGTSNPNLYWYRQAAGRGLQLLFYSVGIGQISSEVPQNLSASRPQDRQFILSSKKLLLSDSGFYLCAWSWGQGNTEAFFGQGTRLTVV.

The rearrangement links TRBV6-4 to TRBJ1-5; 11 positions agree with TRBD1. The V segment lost 2 bases and the J segment 7 bases; nucleotides outside the gene matches: 4. This CDR3 spans 15 amino acids. Germline loops: CDR1 MRHNA, CDR2 SNTAGT. In DNA form, the CDR3 reads TGTGCCAGCAGTGACCTGGACAGGGGGCAACAGCCCCAGCATTTT. Amino acid sequence: CASSDLDRGQQPQHF.

This clone has a handful of counts. This chain uses TRBV29-1 with TRBJ1-2, with 8 bases matching TRBD1. The CDR3 spans 14 residues. Germline-derived CDR1 and CDR2 are SQVTM and ANQGSEA. V trimming: 5 bases; J trimming: 5 bases; junction bases outside the gene matches: 10. Here the CDR3 DNA reads TGCAGCGTTAGCAAAGGGACAGGCGTGTATGGCTACACCTTC. The encoded protein is CSVSKGTGVYGYTF.

The rearrangement uses TRBV28 and TRBJ1-1; D not certain. Germline V lookup: CDR1 MDHEN, CDR2 SYDVKM. The germline V and J ends were trimmed by 7 bases and 0 bases, with 15 bases remaining between them. This CDR3 comprises 15 residues. The CDR3 sequence is CASTSPESMNTEAFF. The CDR3 DNA reads TGTGCCAGCACCTCGCCGGAGTCGATGAACACTGAAGCTTTCTTT.

This clone was seen just once. This sequence joins TRBV27 and TRBJ1-6; a possible D gene is TRBD1 (5 bases). The CDR3 loop spans 15 amino acids. Between the trimmed V and J ends, which lost 0 bases and 5 bases, there was a span of 8 bases. Germline-derived CDR1 and CDR2 are MNHEY and SMNVEV (reference sequence). CDR3 coding DNA: TGTGCCAGCAGTTTATCGCGGACAAATAATTCACCCCTCCACTTT. Translated: CASSLSRTNNSPLHF.

The gene calls are TRBV5-1 and TRBJ2-1; no reliable D call. Germline loops: CDR1 SGHRS, CDR2 YFSETQ. This CDR3 is built from 11 residues. Trimming removed 3 bases at V and 5 bases at J, with 3 bases between. As DNA, the CDR3 is TGCGCCAGCAGCTCGGACAATGAGCAGTTCTTC. It specifies CASSSDNEQFF.

This clone was observed a handful of times. The J gene is TRBJ1-4, the V gene TRBV19; D may be TRBD1 (6 bases). Per the germline V gene, CDR1 is LNHDA and CDR2 is SQIVND (reference sequence). The CDR3 is 15 amino acids. Trimming shortened V by 4 bases and J by 8 bases, and 17 bases separated the two germline ends. The CDR3 is CASSSTGQGHEKLFF. The CDR3 nucleotides read TGTGCCAGTAGTAGTACAGGGCAGGGACACGAAAAACTGTTTTTT.

This chain links TRBV24-1 with TRBJ2-1, with 8 bases identical to TRBD2. Trimming removed 1 base from V and 8 bases from J; junction bases left unmatched: 6. The CDR3 is 15 amino acids. Germline CDR1 KGHDR, CDR2 SFDVKD. This CDR3 reads CATSDFGGGLDEQFF. The CDR3 coding sequence is TGTGCCACCAGTGATTTTGGCGGGGGGCTGGATGAGCAGTTCTTC.

The chain links TRBV18 to TRBJ1-2, with D unresolved. This CDR3 is 15 amino acids long. The V and J ends lost 0 bases and 6 bases respectively, with 14 bases between them. Germline values: CDR1 KGHSH, CDR2 LQKENI. Here the CDR3 DNA reads TGTGCCAGCTCACCACCAAGGTTATGGCAGGATGGCTACACCTTC. It yields the protein CASSPPRLWQDGYTF.

The chain uses TRBV7-3 and TRBJ2-2; 11 bases fit TRBD1. CDR3 size: 16 residues. After removal of 5 bases from V and 3 bases from J, the junction contained 5 bases not matched to a gene. Germline V gene sequence: CDR1 SGHTA, CDR2 FQGTGA. The CDR3 reads CASSPSGQGDTGELFF. CDR3 DNA: TGTGCCAGCAGCCCCTCGGGACAGGGGGACACCGGGGAGCTGTTTTTT.

The gene calls are TRBV18 and TRBJ1-5; TRBD1 is a possible D gene (5 bases). Looked up from germline, CDR1 is KGHSH and CDR2 is LQKENI. CDR3 size: 16 residues. The V end was cut by 3 bases, the J end by 5 bases, with 17 bases between. The CDR3 DNA is TGTGCCAGCTCACCTACGGTAGCAGGGTCGGATCAGCCCCAGCATTTT. Its translation: CASSPTVAGSDQPQHF.

V and J are TRBV6-2 or TRBV6-3 and TRBJ1-5; no clear D gene. Trimming took 6 bases from V and 4 from J, leaving 7 bases between them. Per the germline V gene, CDR1 is MNHEY and CDR2 is SVGEGT. The CDR3 covers 12 residues. In DNA, the CDR3 is TGTGCCAGCAGACCTATAAATCAGCCCCAGCATTTT. Translated, it gives CASRPINQPQHF.

The chain couples TRBV3-1 (or the pseudogene TRBV3-2) to TRBJ2-5, with 7 bases matching TRBD1. Per the germline V gene, CDR1 is LGHDT and CDR2 is YNNKEL (reference sequence). The CDR3 runs to 18 residues. With V trimmed by 0 bases and J by 0 bases, 10 bases remained unmatched. The DNA for the CDR3 is TGTGCCAGCAGCCAAGATCGGGGCACAGGGGAGTACCAAGAGACCCAGTACTTC. This translates into CASSQDRGTGEYQETQYF.